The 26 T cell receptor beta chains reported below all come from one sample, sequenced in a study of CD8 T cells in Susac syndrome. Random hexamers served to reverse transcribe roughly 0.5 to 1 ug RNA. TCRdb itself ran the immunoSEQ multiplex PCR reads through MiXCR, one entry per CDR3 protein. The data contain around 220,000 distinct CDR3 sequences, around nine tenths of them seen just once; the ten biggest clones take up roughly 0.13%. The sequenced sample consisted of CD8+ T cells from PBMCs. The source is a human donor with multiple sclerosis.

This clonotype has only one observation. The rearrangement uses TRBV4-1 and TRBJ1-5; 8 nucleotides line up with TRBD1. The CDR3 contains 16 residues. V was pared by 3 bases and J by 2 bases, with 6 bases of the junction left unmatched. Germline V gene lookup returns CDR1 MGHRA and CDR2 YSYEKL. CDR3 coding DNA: TGCGCCAGCAGCCAGGGACAGGTCGGGCGCAATCAGCCCCAGCATTTT. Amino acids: CASSQGQVGRNQPQHF.

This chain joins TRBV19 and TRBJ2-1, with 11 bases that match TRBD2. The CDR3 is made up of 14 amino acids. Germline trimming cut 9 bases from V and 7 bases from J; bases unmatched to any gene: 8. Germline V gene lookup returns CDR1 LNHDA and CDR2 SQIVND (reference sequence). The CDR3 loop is CASKIAGGPNEQFF. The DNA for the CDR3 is TGTGCCAGCAAAATAGCGGGAGGGCCGAATGAGCAGTTCTTC.

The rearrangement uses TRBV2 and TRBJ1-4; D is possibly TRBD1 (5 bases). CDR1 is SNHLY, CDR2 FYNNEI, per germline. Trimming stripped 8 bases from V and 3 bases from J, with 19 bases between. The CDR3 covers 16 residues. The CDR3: CASWDDPYTANEKLFF. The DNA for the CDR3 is TGTGCCAGCTGGGACGACCCCTACACCGCTAATGAAAAACTGTTTTTT.

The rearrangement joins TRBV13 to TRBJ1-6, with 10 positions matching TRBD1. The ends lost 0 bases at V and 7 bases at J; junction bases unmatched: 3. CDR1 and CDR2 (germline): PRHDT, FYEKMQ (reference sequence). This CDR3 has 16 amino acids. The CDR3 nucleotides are TGTGCCAGCAGCTTAGGTGGGGACAGGGGAAATTCACCCCTCCACTTT. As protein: CASSLGGDRGNSPLHF.

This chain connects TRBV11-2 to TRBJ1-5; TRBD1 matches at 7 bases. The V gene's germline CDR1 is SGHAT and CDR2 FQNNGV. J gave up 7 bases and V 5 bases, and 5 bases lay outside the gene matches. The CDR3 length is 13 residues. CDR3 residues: CASSPDRLQPQHF. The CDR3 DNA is TGTGCCAGCAGCCCGGACAGGCTACAGCCCCAGCATTTT.

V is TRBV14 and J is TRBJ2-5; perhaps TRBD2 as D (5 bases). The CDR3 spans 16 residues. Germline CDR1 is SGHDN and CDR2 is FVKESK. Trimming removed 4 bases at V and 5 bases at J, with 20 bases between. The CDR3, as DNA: TGTGCCAGCAGCCTCATAGGAGTCGGGGAAGGCGAGACCCAGTACTTC. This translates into CASSLIGVGEGETQYF.

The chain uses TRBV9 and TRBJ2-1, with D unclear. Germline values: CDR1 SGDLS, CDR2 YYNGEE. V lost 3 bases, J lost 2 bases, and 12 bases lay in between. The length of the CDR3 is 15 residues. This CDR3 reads CASSADWDPYNEQFF. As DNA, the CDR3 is TGTGCCAGCAGCGCCGACTGGGATCCCTACAATGAGCAGTTCTTC.

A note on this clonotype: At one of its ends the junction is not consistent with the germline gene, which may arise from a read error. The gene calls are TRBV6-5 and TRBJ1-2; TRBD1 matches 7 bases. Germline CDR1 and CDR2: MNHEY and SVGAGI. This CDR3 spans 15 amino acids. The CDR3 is CASSYQTGTKYGYTF. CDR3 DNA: TGTGCCAGCAGTTACCAGACAGGGACTAAATATGGCTACACCTTC.

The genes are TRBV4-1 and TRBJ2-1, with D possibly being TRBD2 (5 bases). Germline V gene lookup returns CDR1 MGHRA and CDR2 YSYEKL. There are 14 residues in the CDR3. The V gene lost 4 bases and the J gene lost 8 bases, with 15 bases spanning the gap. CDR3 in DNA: TGCGCCAGCAGCCTCCTCAGGTCAGCGGATGAGCAGTTCTTC. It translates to CASSLLRSADEQFF.

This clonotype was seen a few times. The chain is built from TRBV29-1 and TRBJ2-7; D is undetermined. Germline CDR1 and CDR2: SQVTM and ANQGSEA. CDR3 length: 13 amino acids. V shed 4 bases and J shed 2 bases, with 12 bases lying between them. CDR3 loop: CSVGHTNPYEQYF. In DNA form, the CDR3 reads TGCAGCGTTGGTCACACTAACCCCTACGAGCAGTACTTC.

The chain's CDR3 is CASSTRSGNTEAFF. In nucleotides, the CDR3 is TGTGCCAGCAGCACACGGTCGGGGAACACTGAAGCTTTCTTT. V is TRBV7-6 and J is TRBJ1-1; D ambiguous. The germline CDR1 and CDR2 sequences are SGHVS and FNYEAQ. V gave up 5 bases and J gave up 1 base, with 11 bases separating them. This CDR3 region has 14 residues.

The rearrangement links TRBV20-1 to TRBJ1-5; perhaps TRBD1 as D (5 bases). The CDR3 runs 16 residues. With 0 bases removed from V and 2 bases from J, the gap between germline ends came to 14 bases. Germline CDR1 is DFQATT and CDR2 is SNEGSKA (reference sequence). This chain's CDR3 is CSARDLQGGGNQPQHF. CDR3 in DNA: TGCAGTGCTAGAGATCTCCAGGGCGGGGGCAATCAGCCCCAGCATTTT.

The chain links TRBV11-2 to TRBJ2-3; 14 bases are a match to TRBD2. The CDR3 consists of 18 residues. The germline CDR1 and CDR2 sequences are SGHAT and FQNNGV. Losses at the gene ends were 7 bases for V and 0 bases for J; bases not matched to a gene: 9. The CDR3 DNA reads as TGTGCCAGCACCACGGGACTAGCGGGAGTTTTCAGCACAGATACGCAGTATTTT. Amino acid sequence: CASTTGLAGVFSTDTQYF.

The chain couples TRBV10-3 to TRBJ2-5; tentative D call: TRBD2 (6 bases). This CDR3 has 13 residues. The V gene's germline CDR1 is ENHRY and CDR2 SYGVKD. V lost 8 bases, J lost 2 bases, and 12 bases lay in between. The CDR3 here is CAIAVAGQETQYF. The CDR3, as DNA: TGTGCCATCGCGGTGGCGGGACAAGAGACCCAGTACTTC.

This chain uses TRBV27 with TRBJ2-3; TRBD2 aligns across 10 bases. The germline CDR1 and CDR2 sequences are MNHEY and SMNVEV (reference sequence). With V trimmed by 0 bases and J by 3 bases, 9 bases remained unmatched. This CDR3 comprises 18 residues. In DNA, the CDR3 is TGTGCCAGCAGTTTATCTCGGACGGCTAGCGGGGGAACAGATACGCAGTATTTT. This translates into CASSLSRTASGGTDTQYF.

In DNA, the CDR3 is TGTGCCAGCAGCTTAACCAGGGGAAACGAGCAGTACTTC. Its translation is CASSLTRGNEQYF. The V gene is TRBV5-6, the J gene TRBJ2-7, with D perhaps matching TRBD1 (6 bases). The length of the CDR3 is 13 residues. CDR1 and CDR2 from the germline V gene are SGHDT and YYEEEE. V lost 2 bases, J lost 5 bases, and 11 bases lay in between.

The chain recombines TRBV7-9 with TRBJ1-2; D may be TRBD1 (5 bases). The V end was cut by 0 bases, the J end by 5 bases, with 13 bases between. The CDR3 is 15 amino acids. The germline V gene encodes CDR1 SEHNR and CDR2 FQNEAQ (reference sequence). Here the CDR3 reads CASSLATGTGYGYTF. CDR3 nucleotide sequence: TGTGCCAGCAGCTTAGCGACCGGGACCGGTTATGGCTACACCTTC. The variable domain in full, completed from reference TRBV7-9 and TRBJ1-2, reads DTGVSQNPRHKITKRGQNVTFRCDPISEHNRLYWYRQTLGQGPEFLTYFQNEAQLEKSRLLSDRFSAERPKGSFSTLEIQRTEQGDSAMYLCASSLATGTGYGYTFGSGTRLTVV.

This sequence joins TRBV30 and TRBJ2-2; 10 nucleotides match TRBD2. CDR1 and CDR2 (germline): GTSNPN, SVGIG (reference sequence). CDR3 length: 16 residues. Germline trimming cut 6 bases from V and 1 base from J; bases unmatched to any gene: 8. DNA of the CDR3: TGTGCCTGCGGAGGGGGACTAGCGTTGAACACCGGGGAGCTGTTTTTT. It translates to CACGGGLALNTGELFF. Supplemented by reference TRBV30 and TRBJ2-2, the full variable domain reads SQTIHQWPATLVQPVGSPLSLECTVEGTSNPNLYWYRQAAGRGLQLLFYSVGIGQISSEVPQNLSASRPQDRQFILSSKKLLLSDSGFYLCACGGGLALNTGELFFGEGSRLTVL.

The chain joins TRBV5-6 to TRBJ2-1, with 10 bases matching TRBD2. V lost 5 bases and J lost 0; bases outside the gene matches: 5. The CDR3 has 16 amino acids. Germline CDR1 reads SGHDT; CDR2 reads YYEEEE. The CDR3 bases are TGTGCCAGCAGACCCAGCGGGAGGGGCTCCTACAATGAGCAGTTCTTC. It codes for CASRPSGRGSYNEQFF.

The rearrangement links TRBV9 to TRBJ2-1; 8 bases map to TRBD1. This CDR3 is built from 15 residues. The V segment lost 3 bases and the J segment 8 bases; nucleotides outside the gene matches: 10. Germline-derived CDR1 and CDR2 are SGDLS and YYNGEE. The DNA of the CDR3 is TGTGCCAGCAGCGCCCGGGACAGGTTAGATTATGAGCAGTTCTTC. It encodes CASSARDRLDYEQFF.

The CDR3 region is CASSPETTGRGELFF. CDR3 DNA sequence: TGTGCCAGCAGCCCCGAAACGACAGGGCGCGGGGAGCTGTTTTTT. The J gene is TRBJ2-2, the V gene TRBV5-4; 7 bases align to TRBD1. The germline V gene has CDR1 SGHNT and CDR2 YYREEE (reference sequence). The CDR3 is made up of 15 amino acids. V trimming: 4 bases; J trimming: 7 bases; junction bases outside the gene matches: 10.

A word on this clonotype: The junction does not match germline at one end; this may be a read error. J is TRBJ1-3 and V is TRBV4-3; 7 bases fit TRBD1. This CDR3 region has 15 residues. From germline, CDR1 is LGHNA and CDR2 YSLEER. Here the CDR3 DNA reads TGCGCCAGCAGCCAGGACAGGAGCTCTGGAAACACCATGTATTTT. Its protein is CASSQDRSSGNTMYF.

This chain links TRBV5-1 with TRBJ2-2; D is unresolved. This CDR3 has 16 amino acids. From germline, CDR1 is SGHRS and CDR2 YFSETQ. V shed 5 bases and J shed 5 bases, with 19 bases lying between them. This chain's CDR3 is CASSFSGPFVTGELFF. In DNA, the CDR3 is TGCGCCAGCAGTTTTTCCGGGCCCTTTGTGACCGGGGAGCTGTTTTTT. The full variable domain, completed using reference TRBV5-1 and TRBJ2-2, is KAGVTQTPRYLIKTRGQQVTLSCSPISGHRSVSWYQQTPGQGLQFLFEYFSETQRNKGNFPGRFSGRQFSNSRSEMNVSTLELGDSALYLCASSFSGPFVTGELFFGEGSRLTVL.

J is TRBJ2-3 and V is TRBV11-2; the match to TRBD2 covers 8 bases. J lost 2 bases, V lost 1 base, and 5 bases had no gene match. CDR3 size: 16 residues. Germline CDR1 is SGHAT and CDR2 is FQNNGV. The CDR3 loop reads CASSLVAGGSTDTQYF. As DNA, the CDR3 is TGTGCCAGCAGCTTAGTTGCGGGGGGTTCCACAGATACGCAGTATTTT. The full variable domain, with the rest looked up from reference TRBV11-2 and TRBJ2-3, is EAGVAQSPRYKIIEKRQSVAFWCNPISGHATLYWYQQILGQGPKLLIQFQNNGVVDDSQLPKDRFSAERLKGVDSTLKIQPAKLEDSAVYLCASSLVAGGSTDTQYFGPGTRLTVL.

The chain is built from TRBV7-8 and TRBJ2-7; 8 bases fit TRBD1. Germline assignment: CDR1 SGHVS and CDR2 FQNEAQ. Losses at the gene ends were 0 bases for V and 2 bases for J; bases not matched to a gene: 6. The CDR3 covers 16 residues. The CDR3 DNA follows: TGTGCCAGCAGCTTAGCTGGGACAGGAAATACCTACGAGCAGTACTTC. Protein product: CASSLAGTGNTYEQYF.

In DNA form, the CDR3 reads TGTGCCAGCAGCCCCGACATCTTCTCTGGAAACACCATATATTTT. This gives the protein CASSPDIFSGNTIYF. The genes are TRBV12-3 or TRBV12-4 and TRBJ1-3; no clear D gene. The CDR3 totals 15 residues. V dropped 6 bases and J dropped 0 bases, with 12 bases sitting between them.